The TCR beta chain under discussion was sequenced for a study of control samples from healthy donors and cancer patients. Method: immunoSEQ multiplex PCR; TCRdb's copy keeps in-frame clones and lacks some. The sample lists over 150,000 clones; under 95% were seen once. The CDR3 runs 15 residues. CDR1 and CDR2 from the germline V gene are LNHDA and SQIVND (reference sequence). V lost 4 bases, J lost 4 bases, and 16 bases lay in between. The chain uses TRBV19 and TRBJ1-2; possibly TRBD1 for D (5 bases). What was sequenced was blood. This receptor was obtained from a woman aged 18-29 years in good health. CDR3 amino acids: CASSNKRTGTYGYTF. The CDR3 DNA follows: TGTGCCAGTAGTAACAAAAGAACAGGCACCTATGGCTACACCTTC.